At least ten counts were recorded for the clone carrying this T cell receptor (beta chain). Its antigen is still unknown. Per the germline V gene, CDR1 is SEHNR and CDR2 is FQNEAQ (reference sequence). The CDR3 length is 16 residues. The germline V and J ends were trimmed by 6 bases and 2 bases, with 20 bases remaining between them. MiXCR was run by TCRdb on the 5' RACE reads, yielding one entry per CDR3 protein. The sample carries under 50,000 distinct CDR3 sequences, roughly 23% recorded once. These data come from a study of early T cells in non-severe SARS-CoV-2 infection. Study-wide findings and caveats: Database matching using VDJdb favored anti-spike CD8 responses, with private and CD4 specificities left missing.

This TCR came from an adult who was a healthcare worker with PCR-confirmed SARS-CoV-2 infection or an uninfected control (not recorded which). This material consisted of whole blood, taken at baseline. This chain connects TRBV7-9 to TRBJ2-7; D tentatively reads TRBD1 or TRBD2 (5 bases each). The CDR3 here is CASSSQRDETPYEQYF. DNA of the CDR3: TGTGCCAGCAGTTCTCAGAGGGACGAAACCCCCTACGAGCAGTACTTC.